This is a list of T cell receptor beta chains from one sample in a study of T cell repertoires in cytomegalovirus infection. Their antigens remain unidentified. In TCRdb, the reads were re-called with MiXCR into one record per CDR3 protein. The sample lists under 95,000 distinct CDR3 sequences; approximately 45% were seen once. Sequencing was performed on CD8+ T cells from cultured PBMCs, taken from culture after CMV antigen stimulation. The receptors were sampled from a human donor in good health (CMV status not recorded). Some clones in this sample may be carry-over from other donors' samples. Both conserved end residues are part of each CDR3. D genes are given only for firm matches. Clone size is stated in some rows and not others, as once, few, many or a class when expanded.

J gene,D gene,V gene,clone size,CDR3 protein,CDR3 DNA
TRBJ2-3,.,TRBV28,.,CASSNVGAGDTQYF,TGTGCCAGCAGTAATGTGGGAGCGGGAGATACGCAGTATTTT
TRBJ2-1,TRBD2,TRBV7-8,few,CASNLAGLYNEQFF,TGTGCCAGCAACCTAGCGGGGCTCTACAATGAGCAGTTCTTC
TRBJ1-1,.,TRBV11-2,.,CASSLPLVTEAFF,TGTGCCAGCAGCTTACCCCTCGTCACTGAAGCTTTCTTT
TRBJ2-1,TRBD2,TRBV24-1,.,CATSGPTGSGLASVQFF,TGTGCCACCAGTGGCCCCACAGGGTCGGGACTAGCCAGTGTGCAGTTCTTC
TRBJ1-1,TRBD1,TRBV7-2,many,CASSLGQGCMNTEAFF,TGTGCCAGCAGCTTGGGACAGGGATGCATGAACACTGAAGCTTTCTTT
TRBJ1-2,.,TRBV30,few,CAWRDGYGYTF,TGTGCCTGGAGAGATGGGTATGGCTACACCTTC
TRBJ2-1,.,TRBV15,.,CATSRVRDSYNEQFF,TGTGCCACCAGCAGAGTTCGGGACTCCTACAATGAGCAGTTCTTC
TRBJ2-7,TRBD1,TRBV27,.,CASSLTTGQAYEQYF,TGTGCCAGCAGTTTAACGACAGGGCAAGCCTACGAGCAGTACTTC
TRBJ1-1,.,TRBV28,.,CASSLYPGMNTEAFF,TGTGCCAGCAGTTTATATCCAGGGATGAACACTGAAGCTTTCTTT
TRBJ1-2,.,TRBV7-4,.,CASSSSGEGGYTF,TGTGCCAGCAGCTCTTCAGGGGAAGGAGGCTACACCTTC
TRBJ2-3,TRBD1,TRBV7-4,.,CASSSGRGKADTQYF,TGTGCCAGCAGCTCGGGCAGGGGGAAAGCAGATACGCAGTATTTT